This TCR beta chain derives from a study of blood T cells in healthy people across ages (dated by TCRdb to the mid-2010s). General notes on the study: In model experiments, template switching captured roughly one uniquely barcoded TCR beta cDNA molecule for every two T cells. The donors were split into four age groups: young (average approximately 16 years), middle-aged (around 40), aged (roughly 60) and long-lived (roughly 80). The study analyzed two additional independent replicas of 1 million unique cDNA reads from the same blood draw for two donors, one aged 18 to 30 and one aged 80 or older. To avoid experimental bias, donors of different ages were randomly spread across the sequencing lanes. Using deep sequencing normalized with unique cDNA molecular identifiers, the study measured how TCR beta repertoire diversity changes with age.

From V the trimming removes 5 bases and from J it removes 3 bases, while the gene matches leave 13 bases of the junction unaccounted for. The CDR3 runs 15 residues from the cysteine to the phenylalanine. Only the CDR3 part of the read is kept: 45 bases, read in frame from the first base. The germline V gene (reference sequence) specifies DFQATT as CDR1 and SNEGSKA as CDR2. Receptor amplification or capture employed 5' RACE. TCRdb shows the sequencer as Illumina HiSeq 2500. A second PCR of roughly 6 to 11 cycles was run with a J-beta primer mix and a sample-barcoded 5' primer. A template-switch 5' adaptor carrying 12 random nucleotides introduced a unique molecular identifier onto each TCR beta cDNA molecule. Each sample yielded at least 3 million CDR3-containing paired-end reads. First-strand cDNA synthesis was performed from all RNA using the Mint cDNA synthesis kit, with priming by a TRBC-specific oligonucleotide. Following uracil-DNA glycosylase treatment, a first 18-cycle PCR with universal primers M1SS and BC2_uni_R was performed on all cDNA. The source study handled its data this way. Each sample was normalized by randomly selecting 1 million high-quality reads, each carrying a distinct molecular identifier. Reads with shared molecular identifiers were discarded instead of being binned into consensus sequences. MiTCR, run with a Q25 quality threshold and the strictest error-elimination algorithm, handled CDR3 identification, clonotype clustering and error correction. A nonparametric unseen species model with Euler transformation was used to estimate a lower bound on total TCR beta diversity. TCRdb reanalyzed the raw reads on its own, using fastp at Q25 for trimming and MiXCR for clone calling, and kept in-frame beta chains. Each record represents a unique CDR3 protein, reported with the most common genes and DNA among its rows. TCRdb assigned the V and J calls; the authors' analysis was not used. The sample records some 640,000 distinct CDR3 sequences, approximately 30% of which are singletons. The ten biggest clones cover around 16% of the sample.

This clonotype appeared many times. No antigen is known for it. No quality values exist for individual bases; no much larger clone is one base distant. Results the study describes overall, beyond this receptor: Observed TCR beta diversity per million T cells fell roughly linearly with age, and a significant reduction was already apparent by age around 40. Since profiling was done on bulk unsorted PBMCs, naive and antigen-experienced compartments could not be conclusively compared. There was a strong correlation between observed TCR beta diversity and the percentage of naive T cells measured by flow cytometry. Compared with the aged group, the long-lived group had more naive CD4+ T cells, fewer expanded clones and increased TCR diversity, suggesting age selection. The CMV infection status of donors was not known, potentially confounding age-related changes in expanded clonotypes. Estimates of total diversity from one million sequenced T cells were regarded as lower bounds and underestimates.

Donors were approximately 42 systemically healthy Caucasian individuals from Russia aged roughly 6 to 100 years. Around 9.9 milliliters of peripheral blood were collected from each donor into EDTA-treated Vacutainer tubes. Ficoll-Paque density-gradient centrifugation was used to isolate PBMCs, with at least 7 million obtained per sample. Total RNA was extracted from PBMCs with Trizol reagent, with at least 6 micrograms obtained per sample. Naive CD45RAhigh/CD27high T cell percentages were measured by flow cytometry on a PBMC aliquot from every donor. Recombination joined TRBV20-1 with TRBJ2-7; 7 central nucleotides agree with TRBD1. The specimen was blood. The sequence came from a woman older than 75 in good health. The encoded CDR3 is CSARSLRAGGYEQYF. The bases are TGCAGTGCTCGTAGCCTACGCGCAGGGGGCTACGAGCAGTACTTC.